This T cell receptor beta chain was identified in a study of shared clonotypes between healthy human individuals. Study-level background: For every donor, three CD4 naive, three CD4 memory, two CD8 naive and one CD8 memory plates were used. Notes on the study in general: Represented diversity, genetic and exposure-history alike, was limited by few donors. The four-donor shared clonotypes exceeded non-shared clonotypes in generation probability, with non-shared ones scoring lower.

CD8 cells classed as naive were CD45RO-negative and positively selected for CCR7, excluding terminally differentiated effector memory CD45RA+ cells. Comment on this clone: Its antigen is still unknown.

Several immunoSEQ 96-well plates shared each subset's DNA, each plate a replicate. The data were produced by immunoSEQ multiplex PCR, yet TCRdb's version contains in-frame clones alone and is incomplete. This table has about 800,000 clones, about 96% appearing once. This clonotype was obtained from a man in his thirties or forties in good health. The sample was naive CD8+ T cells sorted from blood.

The CDR3 loop is CASSPIVASTYEQYF. As DNA, the CDR3 is TGTGCCAGCAGTCCCATAGTAGCATCTACCTACGAGCAGTACTTC. The chain employs TRBV27 and TRBJ2-7; no reliable D call. Trimming removed 5 bases from V and 2 bases from J, with 16 bases in between. The CDR3 covers 15 residues. Germline V gives CDR1 MNHEY, CDR2 SMNVEV (reference sequence).